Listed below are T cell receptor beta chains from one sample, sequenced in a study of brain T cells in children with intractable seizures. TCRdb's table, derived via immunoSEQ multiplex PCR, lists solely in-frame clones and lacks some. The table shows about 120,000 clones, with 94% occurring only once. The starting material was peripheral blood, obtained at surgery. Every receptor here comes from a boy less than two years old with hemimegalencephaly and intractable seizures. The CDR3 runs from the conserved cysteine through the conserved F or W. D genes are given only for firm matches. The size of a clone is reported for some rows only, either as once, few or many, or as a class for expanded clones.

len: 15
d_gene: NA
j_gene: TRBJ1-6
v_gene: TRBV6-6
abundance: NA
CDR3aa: CASTAWGSNNSPLHF
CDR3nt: TGTGCCAGCACCGCCTGGGGGTCTAATAATTCACCCCTCCACTTT

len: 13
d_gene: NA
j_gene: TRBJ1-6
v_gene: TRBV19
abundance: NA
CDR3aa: CASKGQGRSPLHF
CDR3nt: TGTGCCAGTAAGGGGCAGGGAAGATCACCCCTCCACTTT

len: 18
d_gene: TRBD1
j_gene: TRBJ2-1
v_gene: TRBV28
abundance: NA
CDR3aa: CASSLRGLWRVLYNEQFF
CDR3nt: TGTGCCAGCAGTTTAAGGGGGCTGTGGCGGGTCCTCTACAATGAGCAGTTCTTC

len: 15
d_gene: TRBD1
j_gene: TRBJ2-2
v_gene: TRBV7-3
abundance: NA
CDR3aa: CASSLKDRGTGELFF
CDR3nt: TGTGCCAGCAGCTTAAAGGACAGGGGCACCGGGGAGCTGTTTTTT

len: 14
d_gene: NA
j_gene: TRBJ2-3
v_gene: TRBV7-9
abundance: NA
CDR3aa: CASSLVGGADTQYF
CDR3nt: TGTGCCAGCAGCTTAGTGGGCGGGGCGGATACGCAGTATTTT

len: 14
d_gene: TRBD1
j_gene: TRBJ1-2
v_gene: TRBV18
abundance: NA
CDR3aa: CASSPTGQGGGYTF
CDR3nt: TGTGCCAGCTCACCAACTGGACAGGGTGGTGGCTACACCTTC

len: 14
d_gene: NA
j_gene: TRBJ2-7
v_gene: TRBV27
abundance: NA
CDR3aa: CASSHGGGSSEQYF
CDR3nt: TGTGCCAGCAGCCATGGGGGTGGGTCCTCTGAGCAGTACTTC

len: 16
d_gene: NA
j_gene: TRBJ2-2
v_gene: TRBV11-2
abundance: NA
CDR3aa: CASSLGQGPNTGELFF
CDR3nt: TGTGCCAGCAGCTTAGGGCAGGGGCCGAACACCGGGGAGCTGTTTTTT

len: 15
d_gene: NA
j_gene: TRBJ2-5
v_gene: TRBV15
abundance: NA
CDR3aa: CATSRGKRTKETQYF
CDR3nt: TGTGCCACCAGCAGAGGAAAGAGGACTAAAGAGACCCAGTACTTC

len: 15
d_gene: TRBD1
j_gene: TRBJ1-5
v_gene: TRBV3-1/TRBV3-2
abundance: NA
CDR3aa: CASSRAGGSNQPQHF
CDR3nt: TGTGCCAGCAGCCGCGCAGGGGGGAGCAATCAGCCCCAGCATTTT

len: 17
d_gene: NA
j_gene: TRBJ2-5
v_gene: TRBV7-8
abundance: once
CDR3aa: CASSLDALSGPMETQYF
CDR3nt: TGTGCCAGCAGCTTAGATGCTTTATCAGGGCCGATGGAGACCCAGTACTTC

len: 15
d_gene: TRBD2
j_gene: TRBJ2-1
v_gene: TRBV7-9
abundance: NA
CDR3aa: CASSPLAAPYNEQFF
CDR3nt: TGTGCCAGCAGCCCTCTAGCGGCACCCTACAATGAGCAGTTCTTC

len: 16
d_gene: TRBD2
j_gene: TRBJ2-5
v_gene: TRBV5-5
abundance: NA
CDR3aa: CASSLVTSGPKETQYF
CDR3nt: TGTGCCAGCAGCTTGGTGACTAGCGGTCCTAAAGAGACCCAGTACTTC

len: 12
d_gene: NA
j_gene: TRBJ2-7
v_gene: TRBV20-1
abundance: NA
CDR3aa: CSASRIPYEQYF
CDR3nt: TGCAGTGCTAGTCGCATCCCCTACGAGCAGTACTTC

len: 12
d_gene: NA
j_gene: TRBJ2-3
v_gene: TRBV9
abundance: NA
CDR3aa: CASSALSDTQYF
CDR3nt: TGTGCCAGCAGCGCCCTATCGGATACGCAGTATTTT

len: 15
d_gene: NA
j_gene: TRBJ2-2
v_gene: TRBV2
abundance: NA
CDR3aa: CASSPGSGRTGELFF
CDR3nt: TGTGCCAGCAGCCCTGGGAGCGGACGAACCGGGGAGCTGTTTTTT

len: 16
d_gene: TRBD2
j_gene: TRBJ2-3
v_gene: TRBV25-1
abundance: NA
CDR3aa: CASSSGLAGVTDTQYF
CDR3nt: TGTGCCAGCAGTTCGGGACTAGCGGGAGTCACAGATACGCAGTATTTT

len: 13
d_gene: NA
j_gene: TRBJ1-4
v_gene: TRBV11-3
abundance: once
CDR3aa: CASSIGGATRLFF
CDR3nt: TGTGCCAGCAGCATAGGTGGGGCTACCAGACTGTTTTTT

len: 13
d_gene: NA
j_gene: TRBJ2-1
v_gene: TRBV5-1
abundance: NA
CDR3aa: CASSSDSYNEQFF
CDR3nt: TGCGCCAGCAGCTCAGACAGCTACAATGAGCAGTTCTTC

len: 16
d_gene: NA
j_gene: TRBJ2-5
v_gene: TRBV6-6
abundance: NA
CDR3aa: CASSYSLAQPRETQYF
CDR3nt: TGTGCCAGCAGTTACTCGCTGGCGCAACCCCGAGAGACCCAGTACTTC

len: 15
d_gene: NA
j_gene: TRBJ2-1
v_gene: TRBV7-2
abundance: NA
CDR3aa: CASSPRTQRNSKQFF
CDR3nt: TGTGCCAGCAGCCCAAGGACCCAGAGGAACTCTAAGCAGTTCTTC

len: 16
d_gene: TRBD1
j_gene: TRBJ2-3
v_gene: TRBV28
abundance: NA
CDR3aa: CASSLRQGLGTDTQYF
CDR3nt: TGTGCCAGCAGTTTAAGACAGGGGTTGGGCACAGATACGCAGTATTTT

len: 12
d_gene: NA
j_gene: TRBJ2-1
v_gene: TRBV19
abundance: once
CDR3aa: CASTRRVGEQFF
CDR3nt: TGTGCCAGTACCCGTCGGGTGGGTGAGCAGTTCTTC

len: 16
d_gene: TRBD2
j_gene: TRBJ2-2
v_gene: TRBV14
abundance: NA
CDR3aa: CASSQILAGAGGELFF
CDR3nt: TGTGCCAGCAGCCAAATACTAGCGGGAGCGGGCGGGGAGCTGTTTTTT

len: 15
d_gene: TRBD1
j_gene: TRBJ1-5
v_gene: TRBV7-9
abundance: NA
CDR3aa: CASSLSIDRGQPQHF
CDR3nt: TGTGCCAGCAGCCTAAGCATTGACAGGGGTCAGCCCCAGCATTTT

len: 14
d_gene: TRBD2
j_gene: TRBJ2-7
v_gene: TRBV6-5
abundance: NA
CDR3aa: CASSLAGNNYEQYF
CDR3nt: TGTGCCAGCAGTCTAGCGGGCAATAACTACGAGCAGTACTTC

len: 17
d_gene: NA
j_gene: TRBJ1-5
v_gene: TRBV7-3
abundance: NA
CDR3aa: CASSLVIRQESNQPQHF
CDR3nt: TGTGCCAGCAGCTTAGTTATTAGACAGGAGAGCAATCAGCCCCAGCATTTT

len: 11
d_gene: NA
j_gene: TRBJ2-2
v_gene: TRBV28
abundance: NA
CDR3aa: CASLFAGELFF
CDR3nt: TGTGCCAGTTTATTTGCCGGGGAGCTGTTTTTT

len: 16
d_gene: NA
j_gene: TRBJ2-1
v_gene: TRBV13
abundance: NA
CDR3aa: CASSFYTHQGWNEQFF
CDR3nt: TGTGCCAGCAGCTTCTACACCCATCAGGGATGGAATGAGCAGTTCTTC

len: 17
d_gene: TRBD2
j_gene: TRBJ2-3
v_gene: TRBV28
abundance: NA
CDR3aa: CASSTAAGSESTDTQYF
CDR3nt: TGTGCCAGCAGTACCGCAGCGGGGTCGGAAAGCACAGATACGCAGTATTTT

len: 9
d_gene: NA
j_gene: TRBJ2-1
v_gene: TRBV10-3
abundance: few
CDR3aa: CAINNEQFF
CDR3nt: TGTGCCATCAACAATGAGCAGTTCTTC

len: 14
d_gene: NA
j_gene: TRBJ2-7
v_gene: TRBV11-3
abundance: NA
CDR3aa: CASSLGPAAYEQYF
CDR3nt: TGTGCCAGCAGCTTAGGGCCAGCGGCCTACGAGCAGTACTTC

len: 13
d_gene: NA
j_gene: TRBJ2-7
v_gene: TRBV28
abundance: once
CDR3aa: CASRWDGPYEQYF
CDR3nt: TGTGCCAGCAGGTGGGACGGCCCCTACGAGCAGTACTTC

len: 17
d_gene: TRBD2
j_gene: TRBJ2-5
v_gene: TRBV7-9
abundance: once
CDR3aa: CASSFRPSGAYQETQYF
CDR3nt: TGTGCCAGCAGCTTCCGCCCTAGCGGGGCGTACCAAGAGACCCAGTACTTC

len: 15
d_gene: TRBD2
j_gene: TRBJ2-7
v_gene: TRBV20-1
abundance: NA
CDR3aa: CSASVSSGRFHEQYF
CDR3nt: TGCAGTGCTAGTGTGTCTAGCGGGAGGTTCCACGAGCAGTACTTC

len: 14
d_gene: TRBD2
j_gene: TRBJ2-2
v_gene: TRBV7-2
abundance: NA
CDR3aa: CASSLGRGRGELFF
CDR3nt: TGTGCCAGCAGCTTAGGTCGCGGGAGGGGGGAGCTGTTTTTT

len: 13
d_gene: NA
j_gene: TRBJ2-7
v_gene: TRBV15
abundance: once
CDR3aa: CATSRGGSNEQYF
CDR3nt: TGTGCCACCAGCAGGGGGGGATCCAACGAGCAGTACTTC

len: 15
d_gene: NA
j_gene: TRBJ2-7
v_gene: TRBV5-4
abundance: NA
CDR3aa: CASSLGSQASYEQYF
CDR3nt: TGTGCCAGCAGCTTGGGTTCCCAGGCCTCCTACGAGCAGTACTTC

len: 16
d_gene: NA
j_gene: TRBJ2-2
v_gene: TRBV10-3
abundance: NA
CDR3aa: CAISESLGGDTGELFF
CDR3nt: TGTGCCATCAGTGAGTCTTTGGGAGGTGACACCGGGGAGCTGTTTTTT

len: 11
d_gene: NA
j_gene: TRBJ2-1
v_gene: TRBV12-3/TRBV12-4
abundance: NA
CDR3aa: CATSQINEQFF
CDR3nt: TGTGCCACCTCCCAAATAAATGAGCAGTTCTTC